This T cell receptor (beta chain) is drawn from a study of early stage breast cancer tumors. As for the study in general: Average read coverage per sample was around 10-fold.

Study-level points and caveats: Enriched TCRB sequences shared across patients were mostly commonly generated sequences.

Blood replicates held 0.5 ug DNA, tumor or normal breast roughly 1.5 ug, two each. The assay was immunoSEQ multiplex PCR, and TCRdb's table has in-frame clones only and misses some. The sample has more than 55,000 clones; 70% to 80% are singletons. Germline V gives CDR1 SGHAT, CDR2 FQNNGV. There are 14 residues in the CDR3. The V gene lost 0 bases and the J gene lost 7 bases, with 10 bases spanning the gap. About this clone itself: Antigen specificity is unknown.

J is TRBJ2-1 and V is TRBV11-2; D call uncertain. The sequence derives from a person aged 25 to 45 with breast cancer. The sequencing sample was made of blood. The CDR3 protein is CASSLEWLGNEQFF. In DNA form, the CDR3 reads TGTGCCAGCAGCTTAGAATGGTTGGGGAATGAGCAGTTCTTC.